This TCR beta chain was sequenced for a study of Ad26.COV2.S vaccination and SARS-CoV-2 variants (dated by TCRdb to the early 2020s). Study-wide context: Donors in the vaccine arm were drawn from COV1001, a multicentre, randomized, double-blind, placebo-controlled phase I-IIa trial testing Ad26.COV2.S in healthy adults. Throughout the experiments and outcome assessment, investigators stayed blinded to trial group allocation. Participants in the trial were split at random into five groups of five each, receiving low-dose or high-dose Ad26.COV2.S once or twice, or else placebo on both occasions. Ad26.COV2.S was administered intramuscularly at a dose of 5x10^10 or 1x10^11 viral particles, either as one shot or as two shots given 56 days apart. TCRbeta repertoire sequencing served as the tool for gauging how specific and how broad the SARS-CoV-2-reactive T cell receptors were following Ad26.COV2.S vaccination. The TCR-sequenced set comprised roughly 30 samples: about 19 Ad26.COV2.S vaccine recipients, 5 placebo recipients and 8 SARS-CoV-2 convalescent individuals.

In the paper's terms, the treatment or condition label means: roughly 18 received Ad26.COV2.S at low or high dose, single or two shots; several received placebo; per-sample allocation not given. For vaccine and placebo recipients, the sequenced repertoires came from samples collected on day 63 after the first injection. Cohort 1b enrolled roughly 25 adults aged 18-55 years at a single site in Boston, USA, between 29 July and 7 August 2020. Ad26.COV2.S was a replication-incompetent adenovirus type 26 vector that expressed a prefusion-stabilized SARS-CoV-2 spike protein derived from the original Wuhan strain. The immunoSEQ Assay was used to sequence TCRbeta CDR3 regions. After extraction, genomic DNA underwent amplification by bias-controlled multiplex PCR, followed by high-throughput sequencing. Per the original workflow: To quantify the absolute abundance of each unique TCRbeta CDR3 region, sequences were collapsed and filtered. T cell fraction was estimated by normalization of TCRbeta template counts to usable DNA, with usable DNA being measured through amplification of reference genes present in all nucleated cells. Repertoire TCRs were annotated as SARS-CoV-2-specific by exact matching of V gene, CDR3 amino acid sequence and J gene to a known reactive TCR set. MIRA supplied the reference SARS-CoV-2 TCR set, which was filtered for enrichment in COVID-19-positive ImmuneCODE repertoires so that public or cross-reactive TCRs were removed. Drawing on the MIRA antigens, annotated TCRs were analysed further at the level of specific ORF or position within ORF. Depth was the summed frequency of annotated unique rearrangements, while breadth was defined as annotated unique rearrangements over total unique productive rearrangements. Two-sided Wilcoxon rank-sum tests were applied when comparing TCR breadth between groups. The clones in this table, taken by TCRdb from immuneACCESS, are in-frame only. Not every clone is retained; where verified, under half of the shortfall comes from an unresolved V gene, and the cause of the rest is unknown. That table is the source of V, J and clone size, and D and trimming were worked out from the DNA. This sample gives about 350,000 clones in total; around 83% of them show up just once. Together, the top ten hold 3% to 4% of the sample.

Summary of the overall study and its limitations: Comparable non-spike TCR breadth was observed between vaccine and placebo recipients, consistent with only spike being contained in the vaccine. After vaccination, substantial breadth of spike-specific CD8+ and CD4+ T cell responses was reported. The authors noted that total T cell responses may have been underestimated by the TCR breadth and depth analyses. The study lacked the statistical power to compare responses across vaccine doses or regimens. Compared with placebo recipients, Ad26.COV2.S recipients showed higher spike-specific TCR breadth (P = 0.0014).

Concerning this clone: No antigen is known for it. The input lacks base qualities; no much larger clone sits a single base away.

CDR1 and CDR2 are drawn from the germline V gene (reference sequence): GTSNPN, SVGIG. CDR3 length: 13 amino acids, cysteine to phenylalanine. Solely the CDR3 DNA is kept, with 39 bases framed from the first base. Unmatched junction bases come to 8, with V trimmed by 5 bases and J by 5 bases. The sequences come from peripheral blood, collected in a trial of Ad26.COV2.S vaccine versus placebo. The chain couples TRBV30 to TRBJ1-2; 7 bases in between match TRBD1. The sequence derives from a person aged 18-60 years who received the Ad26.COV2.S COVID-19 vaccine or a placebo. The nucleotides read TGTGCCTGGCGGACAGGAACAGGGTATGGCTACACCTTC. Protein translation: CAWRTGTGYGYTF.